What follows are 18 T cell receptor beta chains derived from one specimen sequenced in a study of T cell responses to AZD1222 COVID-19 vaccine. The repertoire was sequenced with immunoSEQ multiplex PCR; TCRdb's copy has only in-frame clones and lacks some. The repertoire has about 160,000 clones, 75% to 95% of them found once; the top ten carry about 1.5%. The sample consisted of peripheral blood, taken on day 0 of AZD1222 vaccination. The receptors here all came from an adult in good health.

V is TRBV27 and J is TRBJ2-2; D is perhaps TRBD1 (5 bases). Germline V CDR1 and CDR2: MNHEY, SMNVEV (reference sequence). The CDR3 has 14 residues. The V and J ends lost 0 bases and 6 bases respectively, with 8 bases between them. CDR3 DNA sequence: TGTGCCAGCAGTTTATCTCAGGGCCCCGGGGAGCTGTTTTTT. Encoded protein: CASSLSQGPGELFF.

The chain employs TRBV5-1 and TRBJ2-2; D gene uncertain. This CDR3 is built from 15 residues. Trimming took 1 base from V and 1 from J, leaving 8 bases between them. Per germline, CDR1 SGHRS and CDR2 YFSETQ. The CDR3 nucleotides are TGCGCCAGCAGCTTGTCCCCAATGAACACCGGGGAGCTGTTTTTT. Translating it yields CASSLSPMNTGELFF.

The chain recombines TRBV6-2 or TRBV6-3 with TRBJ2-5; D gene unclear. The CDR3 is made up of 14 amino acids. The V end lost 2 bases, the J end lost 1 base, and 8 bases lay between the germline ends. CDR1 and CDR2 (germline): MNHEY, SVGEGT. CDR3 loop: CASSYVGFQETQYF. In DNA form, the CDR3 reads TGTGCCAGCAGTTACGTAGGGTTCCAAGAGACCCAGTACTTC.

This clone was detected once. The chain employs TRBV15 and TRBJ2-1; maybe TRBD2 (5 bases). Germline CDR1 is LNHNV and CDR2 is YYDKDF (reference sequence). V was pared by 8 bases and J by 0 bases, with 11 bases between. This CDR3 comprises 14 residues. In nucleotides, the CDR3 is TGTGCCACCGGAGGCGGAAACTCCTACAATGAGCAGTTCTTC. Translation: CATGGGNSYNEQFF.

CDR3: CAWSGTGPEAFF. Here the CDR3 DNA reads TGTGCCTGGAGTGGGACAGGGCCCGAAGCTTTCTTT. The chain employs TRBV30 and TRBJ1-1, with 8 nucleotides matching TRBD1. The CDR3 sequence is 12 residues long. The trim removed 1 base at V and 8 bases at J, leaving 3 bases unmatched. The V gene's germline CDR1 is GTSNPN and CDR2 SVGIG (reference sequence).

The chain links TRBV19 to TRBJ2-6; 8 bases agree with TRBD1. This CDR3 comprises 16 residues. Germline CDR1 and CDR2: LNHDA and SQIVND (reference sequence). J lost 4 bases, V lost 4 bases, and 6 bases had no gene match. The CDR3 region is CASSRQGAGGANVLTF. In DNA, the CDR3 is TGTGCCAGTAGTAGGCAGGGGGCAGGAGGGGCCAACGTCCTGACTTTC.

This chain links TRBV7-8 with TRBJ2-3; the D is unclear. The ends were cut back, 5 bases at V and 4 bases at J, with 28 bases in the middle. Germline loops: CDR1 SGHVS, CDR2 FQNEAQ. The CDR3 runs 19 residues. The DNA for the CDR3 is TGTGCCAGCAGCGTACTTAGCCTAATTAGTAGAGGTGGTCCAGATACGCAGTATTTT. Encoded protein: CASSVLSLISRGGPDTQYF.

This sequence joins TRBV15 and TRBJ1-6; D is undetermined. The CDR3 is 15 residues long. Germline V gene data show CDR1 as LNHNV and CDR2 as YYDKDF (reference sequence). Trimming cost V 1 base and J 0 bases, with 4 bases left between them. The CDR3: CATSRVSSYNSPLHF. The CDR3, as DNA: TGTGCCACCAGCAGAGTAAGCTCCTATAATTCACCCCTCCACTTT.

The rearrangement joins TRBV28 to TRBJ1-2, with D possibly being TRBD1 (6 bases). This CDR3 region has 13 residues. The V and J ends lost 5 bases and 2 bases respectively, with 9 bases between them. Per germline, CDR1 MDHEN and CDR2 SYDVKM. CDR3 in amino acids: CASSDTGNYGYTF. The CDR3 DNA follows: TGTGCCAGCAGTGACACAGGGAACTATGGCTACACCTTC.

The V call is TRBV4-3, the J call TRBJ2-3; D gene unclear. The CDR3 has 17 amino acids. V lost 0 bases and J lost 0, with 13 bases in between. CDR1 is LGHNA, CDR2 YSLEER, per germline. In nucleotides, the CDR3 is TGCGCCAGCAGCCAAGATTCGGGCTCCTCTAGCACAGATACGCAGTATTTT. It yields the protein CASSQDSGSSSTDTQYF.

The chain links TRBV7-2 to TRBJ2-7, with 8 bases matching TRBD1. CDR3 length: 18 amino acids. The germline CDR1 and CDR2 sequences are SGHTA and FQGNSA. V lost 1 base, J lost 4 bases, and 15 bases stayed unmatched. The CDR3: CASSLDLWGSGGLYEQYF. The CDR3, as DNA: TGTGCCAGCAGCTTAGATTTATGGGGGTCAGGGGGCTTATACGAGCAGTACTTC.

The chain uses TRBV18 and TRBJ2-7, with a tentative D call TRBD1 (6 bases). Germline assignment: CDR1 KGHSH and CDR2 LQKENI. Trimming took off 3 bases at V and 4 bases at J, with 10 bases between the two ends. This CDR3 is 13 amino acids long. CDR3 in DNA: TGTGCCAGCTCACCGGCGAGGGGGTACGAGCAGTACTTC. Residues: CASSPARGYEQYF. Drawing the rest from reference TRBV18 and TRBJ2-7, the complete variable domain is NAGVMQNPRHLVRRRGQEARLRCSPMKGHSHVYWYRQLPEEGLKFMVYLQKENIIDESGMPKERFSAEFPKEGPSILRIQQVVRGDSAAYFCASSPARGYEQYFGPGTRLTVT.

The CDR3 reads CASSYATLAGGYEQYF. As DNA, the CDR3 is TGTGCCAGCAGTTACGCTACCCTAGCGGGAGGTTACGAGCAGTACTTC. The chain links TRBV6-5 to TRBJ2-7; 11 nucleotides agree with TRBD2. In germline, CDR1 is MNHEY, CDR2 SVGAGI. The CDR3 loop spans 16 amino acids. V dropped 2 bases and J dropped 4; count of bases not matched to a gene: 7.

This chain connects TRBV29-1 to TRBJ2-4; D uncertain. Germline-derived CDR1 and CDR2 are SQVTM and ANQGSEA. This CDR3 contains 12 residues. Trimming cost V 3 bases and J 3 bases, with 6 bases left between them. This chain's CDR3 is CSVEALKNIQYF. As DNA, the CDR3 is TGCAGCGTTGAGGCTCTCAAAAACATTCAGTACTTC. The whole variable domain, filled in from reference TRBV29-1 and TRBJ2-4, reads SAVISQKPSRDICQRGTSLTIQCQVDSQVTMMFWYRQQPGQSLTLIATANQGSEATYESGFVIDKFPISRPNLTFSTLTVSNMSPEDSSIYLCSVEALKNIQYFGAGTRLSVL.

The chain is built from TRBV6-4 and TRBJ2-2; 7 nucleotides agree with TRBD2. V shed 2 bases and J 6 bases; nucleotides not matched to a gene: 0. Germline lookup yields CDR1 MRHNA and CDR2 SNTAGT. This CDR3 is built from 13 residues. CDR3 DNA sequence: TGTGCCAGCAGTGACGGACTAGCCGGGGAGCTGTTTTTT. It specifies CASSDGLAGELFF.

J is TRBJ2-2 and V is TRBV19; D gene unclear. The CDR3 sequence is 17 residues long. V lost 7 bases, J lost 3 bases, and 21 bases lay in between. Looked up from germline, CDR1 is LNHDA and CDR2 is SQIVND (reference sequence). The CDR3 protein is CASTPGKTRVDTGELFF. In DNA, the CDR3 is TGTGCCAGTACCCCCGGAAAGACCCGAGTGGACACCGGGGAGCTGTTTTTT. Supplemented by reference TRBV19 and TRBJ2-2, the full variable domain reads DGGITQSPKYLFRKEGQNVTLSCEQNLNHDAMYWYRQDPGQGLRLIYYSQIVNDFQKGDIAEGYSVSREKKESFPLTVTSAQKNPTAFYLCASTPGKTRVDTGELFFGEGSRLTVL.

This chain links TRBV27 with TRBJ1-4, with D uncertain. The ends were cut back, 0 bases at V and 5 bases at J, with 10 bases in the middle. Per germline, CDR1 MNHEY and CDR2 SMNVEV (reference sequence). This CDR3 has 15 residues. The CDR3, as DNA: TGTGCCAGCAGTTTATCAGGGCAGACCAATGAAAAACTGTTTTTT. This codes for CASSLSGQTNEKLFF.

The chain employs TRBV15 and TRBJ2-1; 9 bases line up with TRBD1. J gave up 4 bases and V 11 bases, and 12 bases lay outside the gene matches. Germline CDR1 reads LNHNV; CDR2 reads YYDKDF (reference sequence). The CDR3 runs to 15 residues. CDR3 region: CASQTDRGGYNEQFF. The CDR3 DNA reads TGTGCCTCACAGACGGACAGGGGAGGGTACAATGAGCAGTTCTTC. Drawing the rest from reference TRBV15 and TRBJ2-1, the complete variable domain is DAMVIQNPRYQVTQFGKPVTLSCSQTLNHNVMYWYQQKSSQAPKLLFHYYDKDFNNEADTPDNFQSRRPNTSFCFLDIRSPGLGDTAMYLCASQTDRGGYNEQFFGPGTRLTVL.